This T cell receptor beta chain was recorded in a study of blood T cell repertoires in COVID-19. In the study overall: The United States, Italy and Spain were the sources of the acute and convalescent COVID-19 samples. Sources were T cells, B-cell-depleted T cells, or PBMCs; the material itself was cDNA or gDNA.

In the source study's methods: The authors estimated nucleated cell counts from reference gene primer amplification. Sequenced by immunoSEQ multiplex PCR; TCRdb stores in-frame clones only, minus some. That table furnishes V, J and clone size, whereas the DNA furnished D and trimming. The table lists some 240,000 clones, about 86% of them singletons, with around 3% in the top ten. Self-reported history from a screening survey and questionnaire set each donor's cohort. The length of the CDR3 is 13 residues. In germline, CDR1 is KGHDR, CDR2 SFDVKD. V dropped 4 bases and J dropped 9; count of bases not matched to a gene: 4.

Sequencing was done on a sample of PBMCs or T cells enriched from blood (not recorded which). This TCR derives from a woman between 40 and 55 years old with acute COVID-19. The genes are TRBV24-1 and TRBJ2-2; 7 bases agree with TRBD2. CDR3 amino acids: CATSEASGRELFF. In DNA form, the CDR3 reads TGTGCCACCAGTGAGGCTAGCGGAAGGGAGCTGTTTTTT.